This T cell receptor (beta chain) stems from a study of Tregs in tolerant kidney transplant recipients. Related graft donors supplied nonmyeloablative bone marrow transplants, and mixed chimerism was transient. The germline CDR1 and CDR2 sequences are SGDLS and YYNGEE. This CDR3 is built from 12 residues. Trimming pared 3 bases from V and 4 bases from J, leaving 7 bases between. Measured with immunoSEQ multiplex PCR; TCRdb has only the in-frame clones, and not every one. The sample carries 45,000 to 55,000 clones, 91% recorded once. The sequence was collected from a human patient who received a combined kidney and bone marrow transplant. The graft donor may have contributed some T cells. Specimen: CD8+ T cells from blood (PBMCs), collected 24 months after the transplant. This chain joins TRBV9 and TRBJ1-2; possibly TRBD1 for D (6 bases). The chain's CDR3 is CASSGTVYGYTF. DNA for the CDR3: TGTGCCAGCAGCGGGACAGTCTATGGCTACACCTTC.